The 6 T cell receptor beta chains below come from one sample, sequenced in a study of T-cell reconstitution after alpha-beta-depleted transplantation in children. Unique molecular identifiers were built into the TCRbeta library. One entry per CDR3 protein, called by TCRdb with MiXCR from the PCR reads. Among 300,000 to 400,000 distinct CDR3 sequences, roughly 21% were seen once, and the ten largest hold approximately 11%. Sequencing was performed on PBMCs, mostly from graft donor cells, taken 180 days after TCRalphabeta/CD19-depleted stem cell transplant. Receptors originate from a male patient younger than 18 who had a stem cell transplant for acute lymphoblastic leukemia, so the T cells may come from the graft donor.

The chain carries TRBV7-9 and TRBJ2-7, with D tentatively TRBD1 (6 bases). V lost 2 bases and J lost 4, with 9 bases in between. This CDR3 is 13 amino acids long. CDR1 SEHNR and CDR2 FQNEAQ come from the germline V gene (reference sequence). The chain's CDR3 is CASSLHRVYEQYF. CDR3 in DNA: TGTGCCAGCAGCTTACACAGGGTTTACGAGCAGTACTTC.

The chain combines TRBV12-3 or TRBV12-4 with TRBJ2-1; D remains unclear. Trimming cost V 6 bases and J 0 bases, with 15 bases left between them. CDR3 length equals 16 residues. In DNA, the CDR3 is TGTGCCAGCAGCATCCTCCCGGAAAGCTCCTACAATGAGCAGTTCTTC. It codes for CASSILPESSYNEQFF.

In this sample, this clonotype turned up a few times. CDR3 in DNA: TGCGCCAGCAGGTTGCATCGCTCTCAAGAGACCCAGTACTTC. Translating gives CASRLHRSQETQYF. The rearrangement joins TRBV5-1 to TRBJ2-5; D uncertain. The V gene's germline CDR1 is SGHRS and CDR2 YFSETQ. CDR3 size: 14 residues. V was trimmed by 5 bases and J by 2 bases, leaving 13 bases between them.

The sample holds a few counts of this clonotype. V is TRBV5-6 and J is TRBJ2-1, with 8 bases fitting TRBD2. This CDR3 comprises 16 residues. Germline lookup yields CDR1 SGHDT and CDR2 YYEEEE. Trimming cost V 1 base and J 2 bases; bases outside gene matches: 5. The CDR3 DNA sequence: TGTGCCAGCAGCTTGTGGCTAGCGGGTCCCTACAATGAGCAGTTCTTC. Protein: CASSLWLAGPYNEQFF. Variable domain in full (rest from reference TRBV5-6 and TRBJ2-1): DAGVTQSPTHLIKTRGQQVTLRCSPKSGHDTVSWYQQALGQGPQFIFQYYEEEERQRGNFPDRFSGHQFPNYSSELNVNALLLGDSALYLCASSLWLAGPYNEQFFGPGTRLTVL.

This rearrangement joins TRBV18 to TRBJ1-1, with D perhaps TRBD1 (6 bases). CDR1 is KGHSH, CDR2 LQKENI, per germline. Trimming took 5 bases from V and 3 from J, leaving 22 bases between them. CDR3 size: 17 residues. The CDR3 sequence: CASSAARRTVIYTEAFF. The CDR3 DNA sequence: TGTGCCAGCTCAGCCGCCCGACGGACAGTTATTTACACTGAAGCTTTCTTT. Together with reference TRBV18 and TRBJ1-1, the CDR3 gives the full variable domain: NAGVMQNPRHLVRRRGQEARLRCSPMKGHSHVYWYRQLPEEGLKFMVYLQKENIIDESGMPKERFSAEFPKEGPSILRIQQVVRGDSAAYFCASSAARRTVIYTEAFFGQGTRLTVV.

This clonotype occurred a few times. The V gene is TRBV24-1, the J gene TRBJ2-7; no firm D call. Trimming took off 3 bases at V and 1 base at J, with 6 bases between the two ends. This CDR3 contains 13 residues. The V gene's germline CDR1 is KGHDR and CDR2 SFDVKD. The CDR3 nucleotides are TGTGCCACCAGTGATCAAAGTTCCTACGAGCAGTACTTC. This codes for CATSDQSSYEQYF.